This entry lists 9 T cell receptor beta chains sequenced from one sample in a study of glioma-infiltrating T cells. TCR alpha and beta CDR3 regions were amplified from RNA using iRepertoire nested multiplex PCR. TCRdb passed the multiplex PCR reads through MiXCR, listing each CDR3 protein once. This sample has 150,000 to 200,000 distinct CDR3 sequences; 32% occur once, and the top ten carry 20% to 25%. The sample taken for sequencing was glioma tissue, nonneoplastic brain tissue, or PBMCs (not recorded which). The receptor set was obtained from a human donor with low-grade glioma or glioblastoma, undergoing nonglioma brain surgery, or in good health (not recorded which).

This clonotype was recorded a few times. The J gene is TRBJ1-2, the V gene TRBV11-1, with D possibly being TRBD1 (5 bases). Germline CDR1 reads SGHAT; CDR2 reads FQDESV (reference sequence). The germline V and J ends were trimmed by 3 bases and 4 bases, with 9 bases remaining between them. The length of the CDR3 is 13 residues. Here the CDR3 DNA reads TGTGCCAGCAGCTTGGGACCCCGCTATGGCTACACCTTC. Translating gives CASSLGPRYGYTF.

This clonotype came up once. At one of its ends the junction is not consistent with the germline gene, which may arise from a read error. DNA of the CDR3: TGTGCCAGCAGCGGGGCGGATGAAGAGACCAAGTACTTC. Its translation: CASSGADEETKYF. The rearrangement joins TRBV2 to TRBJ2-5, with D perhaps being TRBD1 or TRBD2 (5 bases each). From germline, CDR1 is SNHLY and CDR2 FYNNEI. The CDR3 contains 13 residues.

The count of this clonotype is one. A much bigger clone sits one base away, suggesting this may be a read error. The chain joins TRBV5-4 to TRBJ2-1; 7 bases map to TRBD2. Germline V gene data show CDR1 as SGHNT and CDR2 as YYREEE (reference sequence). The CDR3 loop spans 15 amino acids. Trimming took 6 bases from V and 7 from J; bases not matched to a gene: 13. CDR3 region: CASNRGEGLMNEQFF. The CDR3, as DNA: TGTGCCAGCAACCGAGGCGAGGGACTAATGAATGAGCAGTTCTTC.

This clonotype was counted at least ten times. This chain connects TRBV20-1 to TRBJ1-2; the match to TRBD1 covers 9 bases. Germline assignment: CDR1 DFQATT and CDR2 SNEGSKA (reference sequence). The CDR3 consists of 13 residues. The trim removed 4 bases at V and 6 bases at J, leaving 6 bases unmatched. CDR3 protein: CSATTGGSHGYTF. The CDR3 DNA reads TGCAGTGCTACGACAGGGGGGAGTCATGGCTACACCTTC.

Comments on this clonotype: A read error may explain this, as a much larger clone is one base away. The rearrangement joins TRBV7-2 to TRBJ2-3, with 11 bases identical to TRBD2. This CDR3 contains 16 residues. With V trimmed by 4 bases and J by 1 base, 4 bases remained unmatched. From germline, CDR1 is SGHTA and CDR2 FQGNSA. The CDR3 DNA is TGTGCCAGCAGCTCCTCTAGCGGGAGGTGCACAGATACGCAGTATTTT. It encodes CASSSSSGRCTDTQYF.

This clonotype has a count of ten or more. The CDR3 nucleotides read TGTGCCAGCAGCCAAGGGACAGGGCCCTTCCACGAGCAGTACTTC. It yields the protein CASSQGTGPFHEQYF. V usage is TRBV4-2 and J usage is TRBJ2-7; 8 bases fit TRBD1. CDR3 length equals 15 residues. Trimming at V came to 1 base and at J to 5 bases, leaving 7 bases not matched to a gene. CDR1 is LGHNA and CDR2 is YNFKEQ in the germline V gene.

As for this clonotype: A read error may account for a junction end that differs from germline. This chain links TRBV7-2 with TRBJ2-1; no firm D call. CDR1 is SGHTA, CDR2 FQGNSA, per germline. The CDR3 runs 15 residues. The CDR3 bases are TGTGCCAGCAACTTAGCCCTTCTTCGTGGCAATGAGCAGTTCTTC. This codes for CASNLALLRGNEQFF.

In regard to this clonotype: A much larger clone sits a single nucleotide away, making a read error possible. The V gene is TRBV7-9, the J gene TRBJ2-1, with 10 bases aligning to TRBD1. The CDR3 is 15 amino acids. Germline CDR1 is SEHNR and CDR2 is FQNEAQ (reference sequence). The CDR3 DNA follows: TGTGCCAGCAGCCGCGGGACAGGGGAGCTCCGTGAGCGGTTCTTC. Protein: CASSRGTGELRERFF.

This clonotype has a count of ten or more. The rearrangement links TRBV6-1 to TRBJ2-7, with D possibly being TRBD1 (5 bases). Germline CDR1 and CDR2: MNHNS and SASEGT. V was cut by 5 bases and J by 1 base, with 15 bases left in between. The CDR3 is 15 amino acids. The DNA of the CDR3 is TGTGCCAGCAGTTACGCGGACACTGGGTCCTACGAGCAGTACTTC. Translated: CASSYADTGSYEQYF.